This note documents a single T cell receptor beta chain sequence. The record originates from a study of blood T cell repertoires in COVID-19. Study-wide context: T cells, B-cell-depleted T cells, or PBMCs supplied cDNA or gDNA.

The CDR3 loop spans 12 amino acids. CDR1 and CDR2 (germline): MGHDK, SYGVNS. Deletions cut 4 bases from V and 3 bases from J, with 6 bases between. The assay was immunoSEQ multiplex PCR, and TCRdb's table has in-frame clones only and misses some. Of 380,000 or so clones listed, over 75% are singletons. The sequenced material came from PBMCs or T cells enriched from blood (not recorded which). The V gene is TRBV25-1, the J gene TRBJ2-5; D is undetermined. The TCR originated in a woman in her thirties with acute COVID-19. DNA for the CDR3: TGTGCCAGCAGTGGGGCCGAAGAGACCCAGTACTTC. This translates into CASSGAEETQYF.